This T cell receptor (beta chain) was sequenced in a study of T cell repertoires in cytomegalovirus infection. Study summary: Both CMV infection and a matching HLA type were indicated by public TCR beta signatures.

This CDR3 spans 14 amino acids. V shed 5 bases and J 2 bases; nucleotides not matched to a gene: 5. In germline, CDR1 is MNHNY, CDR2 SVGAGI (reference sequence). As regards this clonotype: The antigen is unknown.

A single record per CDR3 protein comes from TCRdb applying MiXCR to the reads. This table has some 300,000 distinct CDR3 sequences, about 9.1% appearing once. Study-level results: The study found HLA-C-restricted CMV-specific TCR beta clonotypes dominating the ex vivo response.

The chain combines TRBV6-6 with TRBJ1-2; TRBD1 agrees at 7 bases. This receptor was obtained from a human donor in good health (CMV status not recorded). Some clones in this sample may be carry-over from other donors' samples. The sequenced sample was PBMCs. In DNA, the CDR3 is TGTGCCAGCAGTCAACAGGGGCACAACTATGGCTACACCTTC. It yields the protein CASSQQGHNYGYTF.